The 28 T cell receptor beta chains below all came from one sample that was sequenced in a study of T cell changes during pregnancy in multiple sclerosis. TCRdb's table, derived via immunoSEQ multiplex PCR, lists solely in-frame clones and lacks some. The table includes around 40,000 clones, about 90% detected once. The sequences come from CD4+ T cells from peripheral blood mononuclear cells, collected in the third trimester of pregnancy. The receptors shown here come from a female donor with multiple sclerosis, enrolled in a pregnancy study.

V usage is TRBV6-1 and J usage is TRBJ2-2; 12 positions match TRBD2. V shed 2 bases and J 6 bases; nucleotides not matched to a gene: 1. In germline, CDR1 is MNHNS, CDR2 SASEGT. There are 15 residues in the CDR3. Here the CDR3 reads CASSELAGGPGELFF. The DNA for the CDR3 is TGTGCCAGCAGTGAACTAGCGGGAGGGCCCGGGGAGCTGTTTTTT.

The chain has TRBV18 and TRBJ2-3; D unresolved. CDR1 KGHSH and CDR2 LQKENI come from the germline V gene. Trimming stripped 6 bases from V and 2 bases from J, with 12 bases between. The CDR3 has 14 residues. The CDR3, as DNA: TGTGCCAGCTCTTACACCCGTAACACAGATACGCAGTATTTT. Protein sequence: CASSYTRNTDTQYF.

The chain uses TRBV29-1 and TRBJ2-3; D may be TRBD1 (7 bases). Trimming took 8 bases from V and 2 from J, leaving 26 bases between them. The CDR3 covers 17 residues. In germline, CDR1 is SQVTM, CDR2 ANQGSEA. CDR3 loop: CSYRQGGGRAVTDTQYF. The CDR3 DNA reads TGCAGCTACCGACAGGGAGGTGGGAGAGCCGTCACAGATACGCAGTATTTT.

V gene TRBV6-5 combines with J gene TRBJ2-7; 10 nucleotides agree with TRBD2. From germline, CDR1 is MNHEY and CDR2 SVGAGI. The V segment lost 2 bases and the J segment 5 bases; nucleotides outside the gene matches: 9. CDR3 length: 16 amino acids. This chain's CDR3 is CASSYTLASGSHEQYF. Here the CDR3 DNA reads TGTGCCAGCAGTTACACTTTAGCTAGCGGGAGCCACGAGCAGTACTTC.

This sequence joins TRBV19 and TRBJ2-3; D is possibly TRBD2 (6 bases). The germline V gene has CDR1 LNHDA and CDR2 SQIVND (reference sequence). V dropped 4 bases and J dropped 3 bases, with 14 bases sitting between them. The CDR3 runs to 15 residues. CDR3 sequence reads: CASSSLLAQTDTQYF. The CDR3 nucleotides are TGTGCCAGTAGTAGTCTACTAGCTCAGACAGATACGCAGTATTTT.

Only one count was recorded for this clone. This chain links TRBV5-1 with TRBJ2-3; 14 nucleotides align to TRBD2. The CDR3 totals 20 residues. CDR1 is SGHRS and CDR2 is YFSETQ in the germline V gene. V lost 4 bases and J lost 0; bases outside the gene matches: 13. CDR3 DNA: TGCGCCAGCAGCCCGTGGACTAGCGGGAGGTCAAACCCTAGCACAGATACGCAGTATTTT. This encodes CASSPWTSGRSNPSTDTQYF.

The chain links TRBV6-6 to TRBJ2-6; TRBD1 agrees at 8 bases. The CDR3 spans 15 residues. Germline loops: CDR1 MNHNY, CDR2 SVGAGI (reference sequence). Unmatched junction bases numbered 3, after V lost 6 bases and J lost 2 bases. For the CDR3, the DNA is TGTGCCAGCAGGAAGGACAGGGCTGGGGCCAACGTCCTGACTTTC. The encoded protein is CASRKDRAGANVLTF.

CDR3 DNA sequence: TGTGCCAGCCGAGGGACAGGGCCTAACTATGGCTACACCTTC. Residues: CASRGTGPNYGYTF. The chain recombines TRBV2 with TRBJ1-2, with 9 bases matching TRBD1. This CDR3 has 14 residues. The ends lost 8 bases at V and 0 bases at J; junction bases unmatched: 4. The V gene's germline CDR1 is SNHLY and CDR2 FYNNEI.

The rearrangement uses TRBV28 and TRBJ2-7; no clear D. Germline CDR1 reads MDHEN; CDR2 reads SYDVKM. This CDR3 is 12 amino acids long. Trimming stripped 3 bases from V and 2 bases from J, with 5 bases between. Here the CDR3 reads CASSFNPYEQYF. Written as DNA, the CDR3 is TGTGCCAGCAGTTTTAATCCCTACGAGCAGTACTTC.

Only one count was recorded for this clone. The gene calls are TRBV11-3 and TRBJ2-7; TRBD2 aligns across 11 bases. CDR1 SGHNT and CDR2 YENEEA come from the germline V gene. The CDR3 consists of 13 residues. Losses at the gene ends were 5 bases for V and 7 bases for J; bases not matched to a gene: 4. The DNA for the CDR3 is TGTGCCAGCAGCGTAGCGGGAGGGGGTGAGCAGTACTTC. The encoded protein is CASSVAGGGEQYF.

This clone was counted a single time. The chain employs TRBV28 and TRBJ2-5; 9 nucleotides match TRBD2. Germline-derived CDR1 and CDR2 are MDHEN and SYDVKM. V dropped 6 bases and J dropped 4; count of bases not matched to a gene: 12. The CDR3 is made up of 16 amino acids. The CDR3 sequence is CASSNPGGGRAETQYF. The CDR3 bases are TGTGCCAGCAGCAACCCCGGAGGCGGGAGGGCAGAGACCCAGTACTTC.

This clone showed up just once. The chain recombines TRBV10-3 with TRBJ2-3; 10 bases map to TRBD2. This CDR3 region has 17 residues. Unmatched junction bases numbered 11, after V lost 7 bases and J lost 1 base. Germline values: CDR1 ENHRY, CDR2 SYGVKD. CDR3 nucleotide sequence: TGTGCCATCATGGCGGCTAGCGGGAGTGTGGGCACAGATACGCAGTATTTT. It specifies CAIMAASGSVGTDTQYF.

The chain uses TRBV6-5 and TRBJ2-6; D remains ambiguous. Germline-derived CDR1 and CDR2 are MNHEY and SVGAGI. CDR3 size: 16 residues. V was clipped by 0 bases and J by 3 bases, with 9 bases between them. As DNA, the CDR3 is TGTGCCAGCAGTTACTCTGGAGTAGGTGGGGCCAACGTCCTGACTTTC. Protein: CASSYSGVGGANVLTF.

The CDR3 loop reads CASSLIAGGGELFF. DNA of the CDR3: TGTGCCAGCAGTCTGATAGCGGGAGGTGGGGAGCTGTTTTTT. The gene calls are TRBV27 and TRBJ2-2, with TRBD2 matching over 10 bases. The CDR3 is 14 amino acids. Trimming removed 5 bases from V and 8 bases from J; junction bases left unmatched: 5. Germline assignment: CDR1 MNHEY and CDR2 SMNVEV (reference sequence).

CDR3 sequence (DNA): TGTGCCAGCAGTGTTAGCGGGAGCGGAAAGACCCAGTACTTC. Its translation is CASSVSGSGKTQYF. V gene TRBV2 combines with J gene TRBJ2-5; 9 bases map to TRBD2. Trimming removed 4 bases from V and 6 bases from J; junction bases left unmatched: 6. Germline CDR1 is SNHLY and CDR2 is FYNNEI. This CDR3 has 14 amino acids.

The J gene is TRBJ2-7, the V gene TRBV2, with TRBD2 matching 11 bases. Germline trimming cut 7 bases from V and 5 bases from J; bases unmatched to any gene: 10. This CDR3 contains 15 residues. The germline CDR1 and CDR2 sequences are SNHLY and FYNNEI. The CDR3 bases are TGTGCCAGCAAAAACTTAGCGGGAGGGCCCCACGAGCAGTACTTC. Translating it yields CASKNLAGGPHEQYF.

The V call is TRBV6-1, the J call TRBJ1-2; 8 bases line up with TRBD1. Germline V gene lookup returns CDR1 MNHNS and CDR2 SASEGT. With 5 bases clipped from V and 3 bases from J, the junction kept 8 bases outside the gene matches. There are 15 residues in the CDR3. The CDR3 DNA follows: TGTGCCAGCAGTCACCGGACAGGGCTAGACTATGGCTACACCTTC. This codes for CASSHRTGLDYGYTF.

The rearrangement links TRBV6-5 to TRBJ2-7; TRBD2 agrees at 7 bases. The length of the CDR3 is 14 residues. CDR1 is MNHEY and CDR2 is SVGAGI in the germline V gene. The trim removed 7 bases at V and 3 bases at J, leaving 9 bases unmatched. In nucleotides, the CDR3 is TGTGCCAGCACCCCGGGACTAATGAACTACGAGCAGTACTTC. Protein: CASTPGLMNYEQYF.

The rearrangement joins TRBV7-2 to TRBJ1-1, with no clear D. The V end lost 1 base, the J end lost 1 base, and 4 bases lay between the germline ends. Germline-derived CDR1 and CDR2 are SGHTA and FQGNSA. This CDR3 comprises 13 residues. CDR3 bases: TGTGCCAGCAGCTTAGGACAGAACACTGAAGCTTTCTTT. This gives the protein CASSLGQNTEAFF.

The rearrangement joins TRBV5-5 to TRBJ2-3, with no clear D. V dropped 0 bases and J dropped 2 bases, with 7 bases sitting between them. Germline V gene lookup returns CDR1 SGHKS and CDR2 YYEKEE (reference sequence). The CDR3 spans 14 residues. The CDR3 sequence is CASSLEPITDTQYF. The CDR3 DNA follows: TGTGCCAGCAGCTTGGAACCTATCACAGATACGCAGTATTTT.

The chain combines TRBV27 with TRBJ1-5; a weak D match, TRBD1 (5 bases). The V end lost 7 bases, the J end lost 0 bases, and 13 bases lay between the germline ends. There are 15 residues in the CDR3. Germline V lookup: CDR1 MNHEY, CDR2 SMNVEV (reference sequence). For the CDR3, the DNA is TGTGCCAGCACCTTAACGGGGGTTAGCAATCAGCCCCAGCATTTT. Protein product: CASTLTGVSNQPQHF.

The V and J genes are TRBV5-4 and TRBJ1-2, with 9 positions matching TRBD1. Losses at the gene ends were 5 bases for V and 6 bases for J; bases not matched to a gene: 5. The CDR3 runs to 13 residues. The germline V gene has CDR1 SGHNT and CDR2 YYREEE (reference sequence). The CDR3: CASRLTGGDGYTF. The CDR3 coding sequence is TGTGCCAGCAGGCTAACAGGGGGCGATGGCTACACCTTC.

This chain uses TRBV29-1 with TRBJ2-7, with D perhaps matching TRBD2 (5 bases). CDR1 is SQVTM, CDR2 ANQGSEA, per germline. Between the trimmed V and J ends, which lost 4 bases and 4 bases, there was a span of 8 bases. The CDR3 length is 11 residues. Here the CDR3 reads CSVARDYEQYF. DNA for the CDR3: TGCAGCGTTGCTCGGGATTACGAGCAGTACTTC.

This rearrangement joins TRBV27 to TRBJ2-7; 7 bases fit TRBD1. The CDR3 covers 13 residues. Unmatched junction bases numbered 1, after V lost 3 bases and J lost 2 bases. Germline CDR1 MNHEY, CDR2 SMNVEV (reference sequence). CDR3 protein: CASSLTGPYEQYF. In DNA, the CDR3 is TGTGCCAGCAGTTTGACAGGGCCCTACGAGCAGTACTTC.

The chain carries TRBV5-5 and TRBJ2-4; D remains ambiguous. CDR1 is SGHKS, CDR2 YYEKEE, per germline (reference sequence). The V end lost 0 bases, the J end lost 0 bases, and 4 bases lay between the germline ends. The length of the CDR3 is 14 residues. The DNA of the CDR3 is TGTGCCAGCAGCTTGGAACTAGCCAAAAACATTCAGTACTTC. This encodes CASSLELAKNIQYF.

This clone was counted a single time. The chain employs TRBV6-1 and TRBJ1-1, with D uncertain. CDR1 is MNHNS and CDR2 is SASEGT in the germline V gene. The germline V and J ends were trimmed by 4 bases and 11 bases, with 8 bases remaining between them. The CDR3 runs to 10 residues. As DNA, the CDR3 is TGTGCCAGCAGTGCAATCATGGCTTTCTTT. Amino acid sequence: CASSAIMAFF.

The chain carries TRBV18 and TRBJ1-4; 8 bases map to TRBD1. The CDR3 covers 14 residues. The V gene end was trimmed by 3 bases and the J gene end by 8 bases; junction bases not matched to a gene: 5. The V gene's germline CDR1 is KGHSH and CDR2 LQKENI. The CDR3 region has the DNA TGTGCCAGCTCACCCGGACAGGGTAGGGAAAAACTGTTTTTT. Its protein product is CASSPGQGREKLFF.

The chain couples TRBV4-1 to TRBJ2-3, with TRBD2 matching 9 bases. CDR3 length: 16 amino acids. CDR1 and CDR2 from the germline V gene are MGHRA and YSYEKL. Germline trimming cut 2 bases from V and 3 bases from J; bases unmatched to any gene: 6. The CDR3 nucleotides are TGCGCCAGCAGCCAACCCTTAGCGGGAGCAACAGATACGCAGTATTTT. The encoded protein is CASSQPLAGATDTQYF.